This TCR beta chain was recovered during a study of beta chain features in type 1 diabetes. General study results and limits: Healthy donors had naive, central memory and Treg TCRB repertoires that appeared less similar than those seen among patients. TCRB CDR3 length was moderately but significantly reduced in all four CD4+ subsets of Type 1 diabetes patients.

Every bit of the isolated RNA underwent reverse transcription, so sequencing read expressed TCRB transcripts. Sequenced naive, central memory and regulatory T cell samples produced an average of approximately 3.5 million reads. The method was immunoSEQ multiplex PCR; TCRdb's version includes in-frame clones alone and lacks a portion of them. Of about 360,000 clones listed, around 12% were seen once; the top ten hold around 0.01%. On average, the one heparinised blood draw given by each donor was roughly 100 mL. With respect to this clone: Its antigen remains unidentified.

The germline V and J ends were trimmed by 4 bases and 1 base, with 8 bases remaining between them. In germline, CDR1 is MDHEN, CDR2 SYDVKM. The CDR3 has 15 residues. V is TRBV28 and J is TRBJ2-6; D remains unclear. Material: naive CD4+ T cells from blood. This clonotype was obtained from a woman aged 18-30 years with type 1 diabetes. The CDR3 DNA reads TGTGCCAGCAGTTCACGACAATCTGGGGCCAACGTCCTGACTTTC. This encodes CASSSRQSGANVLTF.